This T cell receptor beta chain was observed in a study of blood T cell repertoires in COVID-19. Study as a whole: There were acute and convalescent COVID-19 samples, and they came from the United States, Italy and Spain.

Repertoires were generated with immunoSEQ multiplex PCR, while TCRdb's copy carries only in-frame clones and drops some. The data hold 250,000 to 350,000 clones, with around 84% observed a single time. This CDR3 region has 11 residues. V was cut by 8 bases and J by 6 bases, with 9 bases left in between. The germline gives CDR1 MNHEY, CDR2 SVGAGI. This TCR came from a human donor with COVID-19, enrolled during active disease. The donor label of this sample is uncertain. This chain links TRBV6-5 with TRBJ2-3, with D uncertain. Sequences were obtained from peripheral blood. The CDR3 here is CASLGPDTQYF. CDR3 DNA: TGTGCCAGCCTCGGTCCTGATACGCAGTATTTT.